This T cell receptor (beta chain) was identified during a study of blood T cell repertoires in COVID-19. The CDR3 totals 15 residues. Germline V gives CDR1 SGHAT, CDR2 FQNNGV. The V segment lost 3 bases and the J segment 7 bases; nucleotides outside the gene matches: 5. Sequencing was performed with immunoSEQ multiplex PCR; in TCRdb, only in-frame clones are kept and a portion is missing. The sample carries fewer than 250,000 clones, around nine tenths recorded once. The sequenced material came from PBMCs or T cells enriched from blood (not recorded which). This clonotype originated in a man aged 30-40 years who had recovered from COVID-19. The chain uses TRBV11-2 and TRBJ2-1, with 11 bases identical to TRBD2. DNA of the CDR3: TGTGCCAGCAGCTTTCCTAGCGGGGGGTTGAATGAGCAGTTCTTC. Its protein product is CASSFPSGGLNEQFF.